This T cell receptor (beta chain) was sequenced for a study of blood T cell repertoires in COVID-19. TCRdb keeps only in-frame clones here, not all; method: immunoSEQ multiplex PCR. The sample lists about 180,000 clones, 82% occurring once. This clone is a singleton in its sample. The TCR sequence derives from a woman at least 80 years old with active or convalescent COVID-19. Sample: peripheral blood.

As DNA, the CDR3 is TGCGCCAGCGGGGGGACCGGGGAGCTGTTTTTT. Translating gives CASGGTGELFF. This chain uses TRBV10-2 with TRBJ2-2; D is possibly TRBD2 (6 bases). The ends were cut back, 8 bases at V and 5 bases at J, with 6 bases in the middle. The CDR3 is 11 amino acids. Germline V gene data show CDR1 as WSHSY and CDR2 as SAAADI.